These 32 T cell receptor beta chains were all obtained from the same sample, sequenced in a study of T cell repertoires in cytomegalovirus infection. TCRdb re-derived calls from the reads in MiXCR, one entry per CDR3 protein. The table includes approximately 750,000 distinct CDR3 sequences, 35% to 45% detected once. The sequenced sample consisted of PBMCs. The receptors here all came from a human donor in good health (CMV status not recorded). Some clones in this sample may be carry-over from other donors' samples.

The chain has TRBV6-1 and TRBJ2-3, with TRBD2 identical over 10 bases. The CDR3 sequence is 15 residues long. Unmatched junction bases numbered 5, after V lost 6 bases and J lost 2 bases. Germline-derived CDR1 and CDR2 are MNHNS and SASEGT. The CDR3 region has the DNA TGTGCCAGCAGCCCCGGGACTAGCGTCACAGATACGCAGTATTTT. Its protein is CASSPGTSVTDTQYF.

The chain is built from TRBV20-1 and TRBJ2-5; 10 bases align to TRBD2. The CDR3 runs 14 residues. Per the germline V gene, CDR1 is DFQATT and CDR2 is SNEGSKA (reference sequence). With V trimmed by 3 bases and J by 9 bases, 10 bases remained unmatched. The CDR3 bases are TGCAGTGCTAGTTTAGCGGGGGGTCCGTTTTCCCAGTACTTC. It specifies CSASLAGGPFSQYF.

This clonotype was found a few times. The V and J genes are TRBV6-1 and TRBJ1-1; D is possibly TRBD1 (6 bases). The CDR3 is 17 residues long. The germline V gene encodes CDR1 MNHNS and CDR2 SASEGT. V gave up 6 bases and J gave up 0 bases, with 20 bases separating them. CDR3 loop: CASSPDRRLIMNTEAFF. The CDR3 DNA is TGTGCCAGCAGCCCCGACAGGAGACTTATTATGAACACTGAAGCTTTCTTT.

Details on this clonotype: At one boundary the junction diverges from the germline segment, which might be a read error. V is TRBV10-3 and J is TRBJ2-1, with D possibly called TRBD1 or TRBD2 (5 bases each). Germline lookup yields CDR1 ENHRY and CDR2 SYGVKD. The CDR3 contains 14 residues. The CDR3 loop is CALRFRDQHNEQFF. CDR3 sequence (DNA): TGTGCCCTCAGATTCCGGGACCAGCACAATGAGCAGTTCTTC.

This clonotype was seen a few times. The CDR3 sequence is CASSIDLDTEAFF. The CDR3 DNA is TGTGCCAGTAGTATAGATCTGGACACTGAAGCTTTCTTT. The rearrangement uses TRBV19 and TRBJ1-1; D is unclear. V was pared by 0 bases and J by 3 bases, with 5 bases between. CDR3 length: 13 residues. Germline CDR1 and CDR2: LNHDA and SQIVND (reference sequence).

The rearrangement links TRBV28 to TRBJ1-1; no definite D call. Looked up from germline, CDR1 is MDHEN and CDR2 is SYDVKM. This CDR3 is 12 amino acids long. Between the trimmed V and J ends, which lost 1 base and 4 bases, there was a span of 4 bases. The CDR3 nucleotides read TGTGCCAGCAGTTTATCGTTCACTGAAGCTTTCTTT. Translation: CASSLSFTEAFF.

This clonotype showed up many times. This chain's CDR3 is CASSQALLDEQFF. DNA for the CDR3: TGTGCCAGCAGCCAAGCCCTACTGGATGAGCAGTTCTTC. The chain recombines TRBV4-2 with TRBJ2-1; the D is unclear. V was cut by 1 base and J by 8 bases, with 9 bases left in between. The germline gives CDR1 LGHNA, CDR2 YNFKEQ. CDR3 length equals 13 residues.

The V and J genes are TRBV20-1 and TRBJ1-1; the match to TRBD1 covers 8 bases. Trimming took 0 bases from V and 6 from J; bases not matched to a gene: 9. The CDR3 extends over 15 amino acids. Germline assignment: CDR1 DFQATT and CDR2 SNEGSKA (reference sequence). The DNA for the CDR3 is TGCAGTGCTAGAGATTCGGGACAGGCAAACCCTGAAGCTTTCTTT. Translated, it gives CSARDSGQANPEAFF.

The CDR3 region is CASSFSTVPPNEQFF. The CDR3 nucleotides read TGTGCCAGCAGCTTCTCGACAGTACCCCCCAATGAGCAGTTCTTC. The V and J genes are TRBV5-5 and TRBJ2-1, with D possibly matching TRBD1 (5 bases). V lost 2 bases and J lost 6, with 15 bases in between. Germline lookup yields CDR1 SGHKS and CDR2 YYEKEE (reference sequence). This CDR3 contains 15 residues.

The chain has TRBV20-1 and TRBJ1-4, with a possible D match to TRBD1 (5 bases). The CDR3 runs to 15 residues. With 6 bases removed from V and 4 bases from J, the gap between germline ends came to 18 bases. The germline V gene encodes CDR1 DFQATT and CDR2 SNEGSKA (reference sequence). The CDR3 DNA is TGCAGTGCCCTCCACCCCAGGGATGGTAATGAAAAACTGTTTTTT. As protein: CSALHPRDGNEKLFF.

This clonotype was seen more than once but under ten times. The chain recombines TRBV4-1 with TRBJ1-4; 7 bases fit TRBD1. V lost 1 base and J lost 7; bases outside the gene matches: 12. The CDR3 loop spans 17 amino acids. Germline V gene data show CDR1 as MGHRA and CDR2 as YSYEKL. The CDR3 bases are TGCGCCAGCAGCCAAGGCCCTTTGGAGGGGGCGCGTGAAAAACTGTTTTTT. This translates into CASSQGPLEGAREKLFF.

This clonotype turned up a few times. J is TRBJ1-5 and V is TRBV7-2; D perhaps matches TRBD1 (6 bases). Trimming stripped 1 base from V and 7 bases from J, with 11 bases between. The germline CDR1 and CDR2 sequences are SGHTA and FQGNSA. The CDR3 has 14 residues. DNA for the CDR3: TGTGCCAGCAGCTTAGGAACAGGGCCACAGCCCCAGCATTTT. Translated: CASSLGTGPQPQHF. Together with reference TRBV7-2 and TRBJ1-5, the CDR3 gives the full variable domain: GAGVSQSPSNKVTEKGKDVELRCDPISGHTALYWYRQSLGQGLEFLIYFQGNSAPDKSGLPSDRFSAERTGGSVSTLTIQRTQQEDSAVYLCASSLGTGPQPQHFGDGTRLSIL.

Comment on this clonotype: Sequence at one end of the junction differs from germline and may be a read error. CDR3 in amino acids: CASSLGGSGRTGTQYF. In nucleotides, the CDR3 is TGTGCCAGCAGCTTAGGGGGTAGCGGGAGGACAGGTACGCAGTATTTT. The chain joins TRBV7-2 to TRBJ2-3; TRBD2 aligns across 10 bases. From germline, CDR1 is SGHTA and CDR2 FQGNSA. This CDR3 has 16 amino acids.

This clonotype was seen more than once but under ten times. The chain uses TRBV7-8 and TRBJ2-5; weak D call: TRBD2 (6 bases). Trimming shortened V by 7 bases and J by 4 bases, and 13 bases separated the two germline ends. There are 13 residues in the CDR3. Germline values: CDR1 SGHVS, CDR2 FQNEAQ. The CDR3 nucleotides read TGTGCCAGCATGGGGGGTTTGGGAGAGACCCAGTACTTC. Protein: CASMGGLGETQYF.

In this sample, this clonotype turned up a few times. The V gene is TRBV7-2, the J gene TRBJ1-2, with no clear D. V shed 0 bases and J shed 3 bases, with 11 bases lying between them. Germline assignment: CDR1 SGHTA and CDR2 FQGNSA. The length of the CDR3 is 15 residues. CDR3 sequence: CASSLARVLDYGYTF. The CDR3 nucleotides read TGTGCCAGCAGCTTAGCCCGGGTTTTAGACTATGGCTACACCTTC.

This clonotype was observed at least ten times. This sequence joins TRBV7-8 and TRBJ2-7; D is unclear. Per the germline V gene, CDR1 is SGHVS and CDR2 is FQNEAQ. The CDR3 is 13 residues long. V shed 5 bases and J shed 6 bases, with 14 bases lying between them. The CDR3 protein is CASSPGLQLEQYF. The CDR3 coding sequence is TGTGCCAGCAGCCCTGGCCTTCAGCTCGAGCAGTACTTC.

The genes are TRBV29-1 and TRBJ2-4; D is tentatively TRBD1 or TRBD2 (5 bases each). With 4 bases removed from V and 0 bases from J, the gap between germline ends came to 16 bases. The CDR3 runs to 16 residues. Per the germline V gene, CDR1 is SQVTM and CDR2 is ANQGSEA. The chain's CDR3 is CSVVRFGTRAKNIQYF. In DNA form, the CDR3 reads TGCAGCGTTGTTCGTTTCGGGACGAGAGCCAAAAACATTCAGTACTTC.

Details on this clonotype: It may be a read error: a sequence one base away is much more abundant. The CDR3 reads CASSSQTSGYTDTQHF. CDR3 nucleotides: TGTGCCAGCAGTTCACAGACTAGCGGCTACACAGATACGCAGCATTTT. The chain recombines TRBV12-3 or TRBV12-4 with TRBJ2-3; D is ambiguous. The DNA end is more similar to TRBJ1-5, so the J call may be wrong. This CDR3 has 16 amino acids.

This clonotype was detected a few times. The chain couples TRBV27 to TRBJ1-1; D may be TRBD1 (6 bases). Germline V CDR1 and CDR2: MNHEY, SMNVEV (reference sequence). The CDR3 consists of 13 residues. V was clipped by 5 bases and J by 4 bases, with 11 bases between them. The CDR3 sequence: CASSPPGVTEAFF. The CDR3 DNA reads TGTGCCAGCAGTCCCCCAGGGGTCACTGAAGCTTTCTTT.

Concerning this clonotype: A read error is possible here, since a much larger clone lies one base away. This likely comes from a read error, as the CDR3 has no conserved phenylalanine or tryptophan at its end. The chain links TRBV7-2 to TRBJ2-5; D may be TRBD2 (6 bases). The V and J ends lost 2 bases and 5 bases respectively, with 12 bases between them. The CDR3 contains 14 residues. In germline, CDR1 is SGHTA, CDR2 FQGNSA. Written as DNA, the CDR3 is TGTGCCAGCAGCTTACGGGGGACCCACGAGACCCAGTACTGC. It codes for CASSLRGTHETQYC.

The sample holds many counts of this clonotype. The rearrangement uses TRBV7-6 and TRBJ2-1, with 8 bases aligning to TRBD2. Germline V gives CDR1 SGHVS, CDR2 FNYEAQ. With 5 bases clipped from V and 7 bases from J, the junction kept 4 bases outside the gene matches. CDR3 length: 13 amino acids. The CDR3: CASSERERNEQFF. CDR3 in DNA: TGTGCCAGCAGCGAGCGGGAGAGGAATGAGCAGTTCTTC.

In regard to this clonotype: The conserved phenylalanine or tryptophan normally closing the CDR3 is absent here, so this likely arose from a read error. The DNA is left out, because the CDR3 cannot be placed on it with certainty; the CDR3 is given as TCRdb lists it. The chain uses TRBV28 and TRBJ2-7; TRBD1, as called in the table, went unchecked against the DNA. The CDR3 is made up of 14 amino acids, end residues included. Germline values: CDR1 MDHEN, CDR2 SYDVKM. Here the CDR3 reads CASSSGTGYREQDL.

V and J are TRBV6-6 and TRBJ2-2, with D perhaps matching TRBD1 (5 bases). Germline V gene data show CDR1 as MNHNY and CDR2 as SVGAGI (reference sequence). The CDR3 has 15 amino acids. Trimming stripped 5 bases from V and 1 base from J, with 11 bases between. This CDR3 reads CASSALTENTGELFF. For the CDR3, the DNA is TGTGCCAGCAGTGCCCTGACAGAGAACACCGGGGAGCTGTTTTTT.

In the case of this clonotype: Germline is not matched at one junction end, which may reflect a read error. V is TRBV7-6 and J is TRBJ1-5; 8 nucleotides match TRBD1. The germline V gene has CDR1 SGHVS and CDR2 FNYEAQ. The CDR3 contains 19 residues. Written as DNA, the CDR3 is TGTGCTAGCAGCTTAGACCCAGGGGGCGAGGGGTTTAGCAATCAGCCCCAGCATTTT. Protein: CASSLDPGGEGFSNQPQHF.

The chain employs TRBV4-2 and TRBJ1-2, with D hard to call. Trimming took off 3 bases at V and 0 bases at J, with 17 bases between the two ends. Per the germline V gene, CDR1 is LGHNA and CDR2 is YNFKEQ. The CDR3 has 17 residues. The DNA for the CDR3 is TGTGCCAGCAGCCATCTACGCCCGACACTAGCTAACTATGGCTACACCTTC. Amino acids: CASSHLRPTLANYGYTF.

This clonotype was seen more than once but under ten times. The CDR3 sequence: CASSLGQLTVHEQYF. CDR3 in DNA: TGTGCCAGCAGTTTGGGACAGCTAACCGTACACGAGCAGTACTTC. The rearrangement links TRBV27 to TRBJ2-7; 7 bases align to TRBD1. Germline loops: CDR1 MNHEY, CDR2 SMNVEV (reference sequence). The CDR3 sequence is 15 residues long. With V trimmed by 3 bases and J by 5 bases, 10 bases remained unmatched.

The chain recombines TRBV5-1 with TRBJ2-5; D remains unclear. The CDR3 is made up of 13 amino acids. Germline V gives CDR1 SGHRS, CDR2 YFSETQ. Trimming took off 2 bases at V and 4 bases at J, with 9 bases between the two ends. The CDR3 sequence: CASSFQVPETQYF. The CDR3 coding sequence is TGCGCCAGCAGCTTTCAGGTCCCAGAGACCCAGTACTTC.

The chain links TRBV7-8 to TRBJ1-5; D is uncertain. The V gene's germline CDR1 is SGHVS and CDR2 FQNEAQ. The V and J ends lost 1 base and 0 bases respectively, with 10 bases between them. The CDR3 runs to 16 residues. For the CDR3, the DNA is TGTGCCAGCAGCTTAGGAAGCAGATTTAGCAATCAGCCCCAGCATTTT. Protein: CASSLGSRFSNQPQHF.

DNA for the CDR3: TGTGCCAGCAGACCCGGATGGGCGAACACTGAAGCTTTCTTT. This sequence encodes CASRPGWANTEAFF. The rearrangement uses TRBV28 and TRBJ1-1; no clear D. The CDR3 totals 14 residues. V was shortened by 6 bases and J by 1 base, with 12 bases between the two germline ends. The germline V gene has CDR1 MDHEN and CDR2 SYDVKM.

This clonotype has a count of ten or more. The V call is TRBV7-2, the J call TRBJ1-5; D not certain. The V end was cut by 6 bases, the J end by 3 bases, with 15 bases between. Germline CDR1 and CDR2: SGHTA and FQGNSA. CDR3 length: 15 amino acids. DNA of the CDR3: TGTGCCAGCAGGTTAATACCAACAGTCAATCAGCCCCAGCATTTT. This translates into CASRLIPTVNQPQHF. The variable domain in full, completed from reference TRBV7-2 and TRBJ1-5, reads GAGVSQSPSNKVTEKGKDVELRCDPISGHTALYWYRQSLGQGLEFLIYFQGNSAPDKSGLPSDRFSAERTGGSVSTLTIQRTQQEDSAVYLCASRLIPTVNQPQHFGDGTRLSIL.

The chain joins TRBV18 to TRBJ1-1, with D uncertain. Between the trimmed V and J ends, which lost 2 bases and 6 bases, there was a span of 19 bases. This CDR3 has 16 amino acids. Germline V gene lookup returns CDR1 KGHSH and CDR2 LQKENI. CDR3 sequence (DNA): TGTGCCAGCTCACCAAGAGTCGCCAGGCGGTCTGCTGAAGCTTTCTTT. This gives the protein CASSPRVARRSAEAFF.

This clonotype was seen a handful of times. The chain recombines TRBV7-9 with TRBJ1-2; D gene ambiguous. Between the trimmed V and J ends, which lost 1 base and 6 bases, there was a span of 12 bases. Looked up from germline, CDR1 is SEHNR and CDR2 is FQNEAQ (reference sequence). This CDR3 is built from 14 residues. In DNA, the CDR3 is TGTGCCAGCAGCTTAGAGTCCTACCTAGATGGCTACACCTTC. It yields the protein CASSLESYLDGYTF.